This T cell receptor (beta chain) was identified in a study of T cells in localized non-small cell lung cancer. Points on this clone: Its target is unknown.

Study findings and constraints: Heterogeneity remains possible, as sequencing covered one tumor region only. Peak T cell clonality was found in uninvolved adjacent lung, exceeding tumor. Overall survival was longer when the density of T cells in the blood was higher.

Assay: immunoSEQ multiplex PCR; the TCRdb copy retains only in-frame clones and omits some. Among roughly 67,000 clones listed, roughly 81% were seen once. This CDR3 spans 13 amino acids. Trimming removed 6 bases at V and 4 bases at J, with 9 bases between. Germline assignment: CDR1 MNHEY and CDR2 SVGAGI. The clonotype was recovered from a female donor aged 60 or older with stage I lung adenocarcinoma. V gene TRBV6-5 combines with J gene TRBJ1-4; no clear D. Sequencing used peripheral blood, obtained before any cancer treatment. CDR3 sequence: CASSQVGNEKLFF. The CDR3, as DNA: TGTGCCAGCAGCCAAGTGGGTAATGAAAAACTGTTTTTT.